Reported below is one T cell receptor beta chain. Its cognate antigen is unknown. Noted treatment: oral pan-JAK inhibitor, 5-10 mg twice daily. This entry belongs to a study of CD8+ T cells in alopecia areata. Points from the study as a whole: Elevated clonality characterized lesional scalp relative to normal scalp, particularly in alopecia totalis/universalis. While tofacitinib was given, many expanded lesional clones persisted in scalp and blood. Scalp clonality and expanded CD8+ clones among the top 100 fell significantly with tofacitinib.

Sequencing used cDNA as its template, made by extracting RNA and reverse transcribing it. Some clones are missing from TCRdb's copy, which holds only in-frame ones; the method was immunoSEQ multiplex PCR. The sample consists of roughly 180,000 clones, about 47% of them appearing once. V gave up 3 bases and J gave up 6 bases; unmatched junction bases: 6. The CDR3 has 15 residues. The germline V gene has CDR1 MGHRA and CDR2 YSYEKL. The clonotype originates from a human donor with alopecia areata. The chain joins TRBV4-1 to TRBJ2-4; 9 bases are shared with TRBD1. The sample here was CD8+ T cells sorted from blood, taken at roughly week 52, from a patient treated with tofacitinib. Written as DNA, the CDR3 is TGCGCCAGCAGCCATACAGGGGGCTACGGAAACATTCAGTACTTC. Translated, it gives CASSHTGGYGNIQYF.